The 30 T cell receptor beta chains given below trace back to one sample, sequenced in a study of early T cells in non-severe SARS-CoV-2 infection. TCRdb reprocessed the 5' RACE reads via MiXCR and lists one record per CDR3 protein. Among around 92,000 distinct CDR3 sequences, 11% were seen once, and the ten largest hold roughly 5%. What was sequenced was whole blood. The receptors come from an adult who was a healthcare worker with PCR-confirmed SARS-CoV-2 infection or an uninfected control (not recorded which).

Ten or more counts support this clonotype. The chain carries TRBV28 and TRBJ2-7; TRBD2 matches 10 bases. This CDR3 region has 15 residues. Germline CDR1 is MDHEN and CDR2 is SYDVKM. The junction had 5 bases not matched to a gene; V was cut back by 4 bases and J by 2 bases. CDR3 sequence: CASSSLAGGAYEQYF. The CDR3 nucleotides read TGTGCCAGCAGTTCGTTAGCGGGAGGAGCCTACGAGCAGTACTTC.

The chain is built from TRBV5-4 and TRBJ2-3; tentatively, D is TRBD1 or TRBD2 (6 bases each). Trimming took 5 bases from V and 1 from J, leaving 11 bases between them. From germline, CDR1 is SGHNT and CDR2 YYREEE (reference sequence). The CDR3 totals 14 residues. The CDR3: CASSRRGGTDTQYF. The CDR3 DNA reads as TGTGCCAGCAGTCGTAGGGGGGGCACAGATACGCAGTATTTT.

This chain uses TRBV7-9 with TRBJ2-2; the D gene is possibly TRBD1 (6 bases). The germline V and J ends were trimmed by 1 base and 1 base, with 13 bases remaining between them. This CDR3 has 17 residues. The germline V gene has CDR1 SEHNR and CDR2 FQNEAQ (reference sequence). CDR3 protein: CASSLELARGNTGELFF. The CDR3 nucleotides read TGTGCCAGCAGCTTAGAGCTCGCCAGGGGGAACACCGGGGAGCTGTTTTTT.

This clonotype was recorded many times. The chain combines TRBV20-1 with TRBJ1-1; TRBD1 is a possible D gene (6 bases). Trimming stripped 3 bases from V and 0 bases from J, with 14 bases between. CDR3 size: 15 residues. Germline loops: CDR1 DFQATT, CDR2 SNEGSKA (reference sequence). The CDR3 nucleotides read TGCAGTGCTAGGGAAACAGGGATTTTGAACACTGAAGCTTTCTTT. Protein: CSARETGILNTEAFF.

This clonotype was seen ten or more times. In nucleotides, the CDR3 is TGTGCCAGCAGCCCCCCCTACAATGAGCAGTTCTTC. Protein product: CASSPPYNEQFF. The chain combines TRBV11-2 with TRBJ2-1, with D unclear. CDR1 SGHAT and CDR2 FQNNGV come from the germline V gene. The CDR3 contains 12 residues. Trimming removed 5 bases from V and 2 bases from J, with 4 bases in between. The full variable domain, completed using reference TRBV11-2 and TRBJ2-1, is EAGVAQSPRYKIIEKRQSVAFWCNPISGHATLYWYQQILGQGPKLLIQFQNNGVVDDSQLPKDRFSAERLKGVDSTLKIQPAKLEDSAVYLCASSPPYNEQFFGPGTRLTVL.

This clonotype was observed many times. The rearrangement uses TRBV13 and TRBJ1-2, with D unclear. Trimming took off 2 bases at V and 0 bases at J, with 7 bases between the two ends. The CDR3 covers 14 residues. CDR1 and CDR2 (germline): PRHDT, FYEKMQ (reference sequence). CDR3 sequence reads: CASSLTAANYGYTF. CDR3 DNA: TGTGCCAGCAGCTTAACAGCTGCTAACTATGGCTACACCTTC. The full variable domain, completed using reference TRBV13 and TRBJ1-2, is AAGVIQSPRHLIKEKRETATLKCYPIPRHDTVYWYQQGPGQDPQFLISFYEKMQSDKGSIPDRFSAQQFSDYHSELNMSSLELGDSALYFCASSLTAANYGYTFGSGTRLTVV.

A remark on this clonotype: The junction and the germline gene differ at one end; a read error may be behind it. V usage is TRBV5-1 and J usage is TRBJ1-4; maybe TRBD1 (5 bases). Germline CDR1 reads SGHRS; CDR2 reads YFSETQ. The CDR3 loop spans 15 amino acids. CDR3 bases: TGCGTCAGCAGCAGAGGACCGGGACTAAGTGGAAAACTGTTTTTT. Translated: CVSSRGPGLSGKLFF.

The chain combines TRBV9 with TRBJ2-2, with 11 bases identical to TRBD2. V lost 7 bases and J lost 7; bases outside the gene matches: 12. Germline lookup yields CDR1 SGDLS and CDR2 YYNGEE. CDR3 length: 16 amino acids. CDR3 loop: CASGLLAGGFIGELFF. The CDR3 DNA reads as TGTGCCAGCGGCCTTCTAGCGGGAGGATTCATCGGGGAGCTGTTTTTT.

This clonotype was counted between two and nine times. The chain combines TRBV6-1 with TRBJ2-3; D is unresolved. The CDR3 has 15 residues. CDR1 is MNHNS, CDR2 SASEGT, per germline. V lost 6 bases and J 0 bases, leaving 13 bases between the germline ends. The CDR3 DNA follows: TGTGCCAGCAGCGTTACTGGATATAGCACAGATACGCAGTATTTT. Translating gives CASSVTGYSTDTQYF.

This clonotype was observed a few times. V usage is TRBV5-6 and J usage is TRBJ2-5; D is unresolved. The CDR3 covers 16 residues. Germline-derived CDR1 and CDR2 are SGHDT and YYEEEE. The ends were cut back, 1 base at V and 7 bases at J, with 20 bases in the middle. The CDR3 here is CASSLTVTLPPGTQYF. The CDR3, as DNA: TGTGCCAGCAGCTTGACGGTTACCTTACCCCCCGGGACCCAGTACTTC.

Only a few counts were recorded for this clonotype. The CDR3 here is CASSPSVWDAERITDTQYF. For the CDR3, the DNA is TGTGCCAGCAGCCCGTCCGTCTGGGACGCAGAACGAATCACAGATACGCAGTATTTT. The genes are TRBV7-2 and TRBJ2-3; D could derive from TRBD1 or TRBD2 (5 bases each). Germline V gene sequence: CDR1 SGHTA, CDR2 FQGNSA. Trimming shortened V by 5 bases and J by 2 bases, and 26 bases separated the two germline ends. This CDR3 region has 19 residues.

This clonotype has ten or more counts. The V and J genes are TRBV11-2 and TRBJ2-2; weak D call: TRBD2 (6 bases). The CDR3 extends over 16 amino acids. Germline CDR1 is SGHAT and CDR2 is FQNNGV. V lost 1 base to trimming and J lost 4 bases, with 13 bases between them. CDR3 DNA: TGTGCCAGCAGCTTAGGTTCCGGCGGGACCACCGGGGAGCTGTTTTTT. Translation gives CASSLGSGGTTGELFF.

The chain combines TRBV20-1 with TRBJ1-6; TRBD1 agrees at 12 bases. V lost 3 bases and J lost 10; bases outside the gene matches: 13. This CDR3 is built from 17 residues. Germline loops: CDR1 DFQATT, CDR2 SNEGSKA (reference sequence). CDR3 region: CSARCEPGTGGKSPLHF. The CDR3 DNA sequence: TGCAGTGCTAGGTGCGAACCCGGGACAGGGGGCAAATCACCCCTCCACTTT.

This clonotype has more than one count but fewer than ten. The V call is TRBV2, the J call TRBJ1-2; D remains ambiguous. Between the trimmed V and J ends, which lost 9 bases and 0 bases, there was a span of 17 bases. The CDR3 sequence is 15 residues long. From germline, CDR1 is SNHLY and CDR2 FYNNEI. This CDR3 is CASTKEREANYGYTF. The CDR3 coding sequence is TGTGCCAGTACCAAAGAGAGGGAAGCTAACTATGGCTACACCTTC.

The sample holds a few counts of this clonotype. The gene calls are TRBV20-1 and TRBJ2-2; TRBD2 agrees at 11 bases. V gave up 6 bases and J gave up 5 bases; unmatched junction bases: 8. Germline V gene sequence: CDR1 DFQATT, CDR2 SNEGSKA (reference sequence). This CDR3 region has 15 residues. The CDR3 DNA reads TGCAGTGCCAGAACTAGCGGGGGCGGGACCGGGGAGCTGTTTTTT. Residues: CSARTSGGGTGELFF.

At least ten counts were recorded for this clonotype. This chain joins TRBV20-1 and TRBJ1-3, with D perhaps TRBD1 (5 bases). Trimming took off 1 base at V and 4 bases at J, with 11 bases between the two ends. This CDR3 is 14 amino acids long. Germline CDR1 and CDR2: DFQATT and SNEGSKA (reference sequence). CDR3 sequence: CSARGGNRGNTIYF. The CDR3 DNA is TGCAGTGCTAGAGGCGGGAACAGGGGAAACACCATATATTTT.

This clonotype was detected many times. This chain connects TRBV5-4 to TRBJ2-3; 8 nucleotides line up with TRBD1. V trimming: 0 bases; J trimming: 1 base; junction bases outside the gene matches: 4. CDR3 length equals 16 residues. Germline CDR1 and CDR2: SGHNT and YYREEE (reference sequence). The CDR3 coding sequence is TGTGCCAGCAGCTTGGCAGGGACAGGCCGCACAGATACGCAGTATTTT. Translated, it gives CASSLAGTGRTDTQYF.

CDR3 loop: CSVDRQNQETQYF. The CDR3 DNA follows: TGCAGCGTTGATCGGCAGAACCAAGAGACCCAGTACTTC. This sequence joins TRBV29-1 and TRBJ2-5; no clear D. Germline lookup yields CDR1 SQVTM and CDR2 ANQGSEA. V lost 3 bases and J lost 0, with 8 bases in between. The CDR3 extends over 13 amino acids.

This clonotype was observed at least ten times. The rearrangement uses TRBV6-5 and TRBJ2-1; no clear D gene. CDR3 length: 12 amino acids. Trimming took off 7 bases at V and 4 bases at J, with 8 bases between the two ends. Germline V CDR1 and CDR2: MNHEY, SVGAGI. The CDR3 is CASKAEYNEQFF. The CDR3 nucleotides read TGTGCCAGCAAGGCAGAGTACAATGAGCAGTTCTTC.

A few counts support this clonotype. The chain joins TRBV2 to TRBJ1-1; D is perhaps TRBD1 (5 bases). Trimming stripped 4 bases from V and 1 base from J, with 10 bases between. Germline-derived CDR1 and CDR2 are SNHLY and FYNNEI. The CDR3 is 14 residues long. CDR3 sequence (DNA): TGTGCCAGCAGTGGACAGCTAGGGAACACTGAAGCTTTCTTT. This translates into CASSGQLGNTEAFF.

V usage is TRBV3-1 and J usage is TRBJ1-1, with 8 bases matching TRBD1. The CDR3 is made up of 18 amino acids. The trim removed 1 base at V and 0 bases at J, leaving 10 bases unmatched. The germline V gene has CDR1 LGHDT and CDR2 YNNKEL (reference sequence). As DNA, the CDR3 is TGTGCCAGCAGCCAAGTCGCCCGGGACAGGTTCATGAACACTGAAGCTTTCTTT. It translates to CASSQVARDRFMNTEAFF.

The table lists this clonotype with many counts. The chain combines TRBV29-1 with TRBJ1-1; D call uncertain. V was shortened by 8 bases and J by 1 base, with 26 bases between the two germline ends. Germline V CDR1 and CDR2: SQVTM, ANQGSEA. The CDR3 runs to 17 residues. CDR3 sequence (DNA): TGCAGCTTCGAAGGAGACACCATGATCCGAAAGAACACTGAAGCTTTCTTT. Encoded protein: CSFEGDTMIRKNTEAFF.

This clonotype was detected only a few times. The gene calls are TRBV7-9 and TRBJ1-6, with 7 bases matching TRBD1. Per germline, CDR1 SEHNR and CDR2 FQNEAQ (reference sequence). There are 17 residues in the CDR3. Germline trimming cut 3 bases from V and 4 bases from J; bases unmatched to any gene: 9. In nucleotides, the CDR3 is TGTGCCAGCAGCTTCCCTCCGGGACAGTCTTATAATTCACCCCTCCACTTT. It codes for CASSFPPGQSYNSPLHF. Looking up the rest from reference TRBV7-9 and TRBJ1-6 gives the full variable domain: DTGVSQNPRHKITKRGQNVTFRCDPISEHNRLYWYRQTLGQGPEFLTYFQNEAQLEKSRLLSDRFSAERPKGSFSTLEIQRTEQGDSAMYLCASSFPPGQSYNSPLHFGNGTRLTVT.

Only a few counts were recorded for this clonotype. This chain joins TRBV19 and TRBJ1-4; D ambiguous. Trimming pared 8 bases from V and 8 bases from J, leaving 18 bases between. Germline CDR1 is LNHDA and CDR2 is SQIVND (reference sequence). This CDR3 contains 14 residues. This CDR3 is CASAPSAEWEKLFF. DNA for the CDR3: TGTGCCAGTGCGCCCAGCGCGGAATGGGAAAAACTGTTTTTT.

This clonotype was detected many times. The chain combines TRBV29-1 with TRBJ2-1; weak D call: TRBD2 (5 bases). The CDR3 consists of 10 residues. Germline V gene sequence: CDR1 SQVTM, CDR2 ANQGSEA. Trimming removed 5 bases at V and 7 bases at J, with 6 bases between. This chain's CDR3 is CSVWENEQFF. CDR3 sequence (DNA): TGCAGCGTTTGGGAGAATGAGCAGTTCTTC.

The count of this clonotype is one. This sequence may be a read error, since a much larger clone differs from it by one base. This chain links TRBV12-3 or TRBV12-4 with TRBJ2-1, with D possibly matching TRBD2 (5 bases). The CDR3 length is 11 residues. The CDR3 spells CAGSVGDEQFF. As DNA, the CDR3 is TGTGCCGGCAGTGTCGGGGATGAGCAGTTCTTC.

This clonotype was recorded many times. The DNA for the CDR3 is TGCGCCAGCAGCCGAGATGGGACTAGCGGGTTCACAGATACGCAGTATTTT. Its translation: CASSRDGTSGFTDTQYF. The chain employs TRBV4-1 and TRBJ2-3, with TRBD2 matching 12 bases. The germline CDR1 and CDR2 sequences are MGHRA and YSYEKL. This CDR3 comprises 17 residues. J was trimmed by 2 bases and V by 4 bases; bases with no gene match: 7.

This clonotype occurred a few times. The rearrangement joins TRBV7-2 to TRBJ2-1, with no clear D. This CDR3 is built from 15 residues. Germline CDR1 SGHTA, CDR2 FQGNSA. The germline V and J ends were trimmed by 4 bases and 2 bases, with 12 bases remaining between them. Here the CDR3 DNA reads TGTGCCAGCAGCTCAAACAGAGGACCCTACAATGAGCAGTTCTTC. Its translation: CASSSNRGPYNEQFF.

The rearrangement joins TRBV7-9 to TRBJ1-1; TRBD1 is a possible D gene (5 bases). The germline gives CDR1 SEHNR, CDR2 FQNEAQ (reference sequence). With 0 bases removed from V and 5 bases from J, the gap between germline ends came to 10 bases. This CDR3 region has 14 residues. The CDR3 sequence is CASSLAGGRTEAFF. Here the CDR3 DNA reads TGTGCCAGCAGCTTAGCCGGGGGGAGAACTGAAGCTTTCTTT.

This clonotype occurred many times. The chain employs TRBV2 and TRBJ2-7; weak D call: TRBD1 (6 bases). The germline V gene has CDR1 SNHLY and CDR2 FYNNEI. V lost 7 bases, J lost 6 bases, and 13 bases lay in between. The CDR3 runs to 12 residues. CDR3 loop: CASKDRLLEQYF. The CDR3 bases are TGTGCCAGCAAAGACAGGCTTCTCGAGCAGTACTTC.